This T cell receptor beta chain was identified during a study of blood T cell repertoires in COVID-19. In the study overall: COVID-19 samples from acute and convalescent phases originated in the United States, Italy and Spain. In each case, the material was cDNA or gDNA derived from T cells, B-cell-depleted T cells, or PBMCs.

Data came from immunoSEQ multiplex PCR; TCRdb stores just in-frame clones and leaves some out. The data show about 330,000 clones, about 89% seen once. Recruitment covered 20 to 25 US areas and drew participants whose ages spanned about 18 to 100 years. Membership in each cohort depended on participant-reported clinical history. The CDR3 has 15 residues. The germline CDR1 and CDR2 sequences are KGHDR and SFDVKD. Losses at the gene ends were 0 bases for V and 4 bases for J; bases not matched to a gene: 1. Sequencing was done on a sample of PBMCs or T cells enriched from blood (not recorded which). This receptor was taken from a young woman who had recovered from COVID-19. The genes are TRBV24-1 and TRBJ2-2, with 7 positions matching TRBD1. Here the CDR3 reads CATSDLGTATGELFF. The DNA of the CDR3 is TGTGCCACCAGTGATTTGGGGACAGCCACCGGGGAGCTGTTTTTT.